This T cell receptor beta chain was found in a study of HIV-infected patients and healthy controls. Findings and limits, study-wide: CMV-associated CDR3s mostly grew nonsignificantly during therapy, while HIV-associated CDR3s declined significantly. Healthy control repertoires had roughly threefold more distinct CDR3s than untreated HIV+ repertoires, and higher Shannon diversity.

CDR3 length: 13 amino acids. V shed 5 bases and J shed 4 bases, with 11 bases lying between them. Germline V gene sequence: CDR1 LNHDA, CDR2 SQIVND (reference sequence). Details on this clonotype: Its specificity is not known.

450 to 600 ng RNA was reverse transcribed with alpha and beta constant-region primers. Separate chain-specific third strand synthesis with multiplexing indices produced the alpha and beta libraries. Each CDR3 protein gets one entry after TCRdb re-called the 5' RACE reads with MiXCR. Of about 19,000 distinct CDR3 sequences listed, roughly 8.2% are singletons. No cell fractionation was done, so the repertoire covers all unsorted peripheral blood T cells. Some eleven uninfected healthy donors were sampled as controls, several sampled twice approximately 14 weeks apart. The sequence was obtained from an adult in good health. Sequenced input: blood. The chain is built from TRBV19 and TRBJ1-2; the D gene is possibly TRBD1 (5 bases). As DNA, the CDR3 is TGTGCCAGTAGTGGCAGGGCACCCTATGGCTACACCTTC. Translating gives CASSGRAPYGYTF.